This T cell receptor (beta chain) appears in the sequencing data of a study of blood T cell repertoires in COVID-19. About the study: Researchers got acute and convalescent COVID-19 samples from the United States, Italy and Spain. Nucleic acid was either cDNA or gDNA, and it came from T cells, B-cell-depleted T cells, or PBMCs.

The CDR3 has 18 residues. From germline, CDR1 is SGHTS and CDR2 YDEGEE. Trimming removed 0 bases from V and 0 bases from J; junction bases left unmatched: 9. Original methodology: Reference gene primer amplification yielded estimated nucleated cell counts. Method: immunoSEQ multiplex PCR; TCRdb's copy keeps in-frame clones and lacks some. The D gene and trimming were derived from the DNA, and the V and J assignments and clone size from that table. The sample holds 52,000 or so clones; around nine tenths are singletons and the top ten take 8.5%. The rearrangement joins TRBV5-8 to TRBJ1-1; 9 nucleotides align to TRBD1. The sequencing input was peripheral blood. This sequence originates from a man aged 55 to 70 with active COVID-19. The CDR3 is CASSLAVQGAPLNTEAFF. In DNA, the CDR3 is TGTGCCAGCAGCTTGGCGGTACAGGGGGCCCCGTTGAACACTGAAGCTTTCTTT.